This T cell receptor (beta chain) was recorded in a study of vaccination and CD4 T cells after COVID-19. The wider study: Samples after vaccination came a median 72 days past dose two, ranging 14 to 241. Stimulation of the cells used overlapping spike peptide pools from SARS-CoV-2 and from the common cold coronaviruses HCoV-NL63, HCoV-OC43 and HCoV-229E.

Time point of the sample: late sampling 161 to 241 days after vaccination in three convalescent patients. Described treatment: 10-day PBMC culture with coronavirus spike peptide pools or control peptides (ViraFEST assay). After being plated at two million per well, PBMCs were cultured with 10 IU/ml IL-2 and around 11 ug/ml peptide pools. A half-volume replacement of the medium with fresh IL-2 medium was performed on days 3 and 7. V was pared by 4 bases and J by 3 bases, with 11 bases of the junction left unmatched. The V gene's germline CDR1 is MGHDK and CDR2 SYGVNS. The CDR3 covers 17 residues. Note on this clonotype: Its antigen is still unknown.

Once obtained from cultured CD4+ T cells, the DNA was sequenced using the Oncomine TCR Beta short-read assay. TCRdb analysed the PCR reads with MiXCR anew, one entry per CDR3 protein. The sample holds approximately 24,000 distinct CDR3 sequences, under 55% seen once. The chain is built from TRBV25-1 and TRBJ1-1, with 10 nucleotides matching TRBD1. The sample here was CD4+ T cells from blood, cultured in vitro, taken about 7 months after SARS-CoV-2 vaccination. This sequence was found in a human donor who had recovered from COVID-19. The CDR3, as DNA: TGTGCCAGCAGTGTTGGGCCCCGACAGGGGGCGGACACTGAAGCTTTCTTT. Protein product: CASSVGPRQGADTEAFF.